One and the same sample provided the 4 T cell receptor beta chains below, sequenced in a study of blood T cells in healthy people across ages. A second PCR, run for roughly 7 to 11 cycles, used a sample-barcoded 5' primer plus a J-beta primer mix. TCRdb reprocessed the 5' RACE reads with MiXCR, giving one entry per CDR3 protein. The table has around 790,000 distinct CDR3 sequences, around 42% seen once. The sequenced sample consisted of blood. The receptor source for this set is a man in his fifties or sixties in good health.

This rearrangement joins TRBV28 to TRBJ2-3; D unclear. The length of the CDR3 is 13 residues. Trimming left V 2 bases short and J 3 bases short, with 6 bases between. CDR1 is MDHEN and CDR2 is SYDVKM in the germline V gene. In DNA form, the CDR3 reads TGTGCCAGCAGTTTAATTGATACAGATACGCAGTATTTT. Protein sequence: CASSLIDTDTQYF.

The genes are TRBV7-9 and TRBJ2-5, with 7 positions matching TRBD1. Unmatched junction bases numbered 9, after V lost 7 bases and J lost 10 bases. The CDR3 length is 12 residues. In germline, CDR1 is SEHNR, CDR2 FQNEAQ (reference sequence). CDR3 sequence reads: CASTLGQDVQYF. The CDR3, as DNA: TGTGCCAGCACCCTTGGACAGGACGTCCAGTACTTC.

This chain links TRBV4-3 with TRBJ1-1; D not certain. Per germline, CDR1 LGHNA and CDR2 YSLEER. The CDR3 is 15 amino acids. V was cut by 0 bases and J by 0 bases, with 8 bases left in between. The chain's CDR3 is CASSQEPAMNTEAFF. CDR3 DNA sequence: TGCGCCAGCAGCCAAGAGCCGGCGATGAACACTGAAGCTTTCTTT.

This clonotype was found a few times. The rearrangement uses TRBV29-1 and TRBJ2-1, with a tentative D call TRBD1 (5 bases). The CDR3 runs 15 residues. The V gene's germline CDR1 is SQVTM and CDR2 ANQGSEA. V lost 0 bases to trimming and J lost 1 base, with 10 bases between them. CDR3 amino acids: CSVEDRVSSYNEQFF. Written as DNA, the CDR3 is TGCAGCGTTGAAGACAGGGTCTCATCCTACAATGAGCAGTTCTTC.